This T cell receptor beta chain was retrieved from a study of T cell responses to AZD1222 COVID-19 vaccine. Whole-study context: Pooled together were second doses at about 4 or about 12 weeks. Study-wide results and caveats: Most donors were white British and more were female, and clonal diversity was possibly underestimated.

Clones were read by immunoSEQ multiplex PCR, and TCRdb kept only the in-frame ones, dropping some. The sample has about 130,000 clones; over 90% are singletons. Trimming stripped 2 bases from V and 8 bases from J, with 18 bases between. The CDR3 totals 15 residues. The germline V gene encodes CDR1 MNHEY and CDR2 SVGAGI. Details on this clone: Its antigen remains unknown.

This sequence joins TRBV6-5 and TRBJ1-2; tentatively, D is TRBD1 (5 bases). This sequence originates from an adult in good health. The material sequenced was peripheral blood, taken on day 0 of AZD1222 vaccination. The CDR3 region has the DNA TGTGCCAGCAGTTACCGGGGGGAGGGTCGGGGGGGCTACACCTTC. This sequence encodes CASSYRGEGRGGYTF.